Below, 27 T cell receptor beta chains from the same sample are listed, as sequenced in a study of molecular identifiers for immune sequencing clone quantification. TCRdb reanalysed the PCR reads using MiXCR and keeps one entry per CDR3 protein. The sample holds approximately 320,000 distinct CDR3 sequences, roughly 23% seen once. The material sequenced was naive CD8+ T cells from blood, with Jurkat cell RNA spiked in. Described subset: FACS-sorted CD8+CD4-CCR7+CD45RA+ naive T cells. Every receptor here comes from a human donor in good health. Some libraries in this study had Jurkat cell RNA spiked in.

This clonotype was found a few times. The CDR3 reads CASSLGRAGIEKLFF. In DNA, the CDR3 is TGTGCCAGCAGCTTAGGGAGGGCCGGTATTGAAAAACTGTTTTTT. The chain is built from TRBV13 and TRBJ1-4; no firm D call. The CDR3 loop spans 15 amino acids. The V end was cut by 0 bases, the J end by 7 bases, with 12 bases between. Looked up from germline, CDR1 is PRHDT and CDR2 is FYEKMQ (reference sequence).

This clonotype was seen only a few times. The chain links TRBV4-2 to TRBJ2-2; D is ambiguous. The germline V gene encodes CDR1 LGHNA and CDR2 YNFKEQ. The CDR3 length is 14 residues. Trimming took off 1 base at V and 5 bases at J, with 8 bases between the two ends. CDR3 DNA: TGTGCCAGCAGCCAAGGGTTACTTACCGGGGAGCTGTTTTTT. This gives the protein CASSQGLLTGELFF.

This clonotype was observed many times. The chain joins TRBV9 to TRBJ2-6; weak D call: TRBD2 (6 bases). Trimming stripped 3 bases from V and 2 bases from J, with 18 bases between. The germline CDR1 and CDR2 sequences are SGDLS and YYNGEE. This CDR3 contains 18 residues. CDR3 sequence: CASSGRTGVYPGANVLTF. The CDR3 DNA is TGTGCCAGCAGCGGGCGAACGGGAGTGTACCCTGGGGCCAACGTCCTGACTTTC.

This clonotype was seen only a few times. V is TRBV5-6 and J is TRBJ2-7; weak D call: TRBD1 (5 bases). This CDR3 spans 15 amino acids. Trimming left V 5 bases short and J 0 bases short, with 15 bases between. Germline-derived CDR1 and CDR2 are SGHDT and YYEEEE. The CDR3 DNA reads as TGTGCCAGCAGGCCGGCAGGGTCCACCTCCTACGAGCAGTACTTC. It translates to CASRPAGSTSYEQYF.

The chain carries TRBV9 and TRBJ1-1; TRBD1 might be the D (5 bases). Deletions cut 0 bases from V and 4 bases from J, with 10 bases between. This CDR3 is built from 14 residues. The germline CDR1 and CDR2 sequences are SGDLS and YYNGEE. CDR3 residues: CASSVEGPGTEAFF. CDR3 nucleotide sequence: TGTGCCAGCAGCGTAGAGGGGCCCGGCACTGAAGCTTTCTTT.

The rearrangement links TRBV19 to TRBJ1-5; the D is unclear. Germline values: CDR1 LNHDA, CDR2 SQIVND (reference sequence). V lost 5 bases, J lost 4 bases, and 15 bases lay in between. The CDR3 contains 15 residues. The CDR3 DNA sequence: TGTGCCAGTAGTGAGGGCTCTCGCGGGAATCAGCCCCAGCATTTT. Protein product: CASSEGSRGNQPQHF. Variable domain in full (rest from reference TRBV19 and TRBJ1-5): DGGITQSPKYLFRKEGQNVTLSCEQNLNHDAMYWYRQDPGQGLRLIYYSQIVNDFQKGDIAEGYSVSREKKESFPLTVTSAQKNPTAFYLCASSEGSRGNQPQHFGDGTRLSIL.

This clonotype was recorded many times. The chain recombines TRBV7-9 with TRBJ2-7; 10 bases align to TRBD2. The CDR3 runs to 15 residues. Germline V gives CDR1 SEHNR, CDR2 FQNEAQ (reference sequence). Trimming removed 2 bases from V and 3 bases from J; junction bases left unmatched: 4. CDR3 region: CASSLLPSGSYEQYF. In nucleotides, the CDR3 is TGTGCCAGCAGCTTATTACCTAGCGGGAGCTACGAGCAGTACTTC.

This clonotype was seen more than once but under ten times. The V and J genes are TRBV30 and TRBJ1-5; possible D gene TRBD1, 5 bases. This CDR3 has 14 amino acids. CDR1 and CDR2 from the germline V gene are GTSNPN and SVGIG (reference sequence). Trimming removed 3 bases at V and 3 bases at J, with 12 bases between. In DNA form, the CDR3 reads TGTGCCTGGAGCGGGGGTAATCTCAATCAGCCCCAGCATTTT. It is translated as CAWSGGNLNQPQHF.

Turning to this clonotype: A read error is possible here, since a much larger clone lies one base away. The chain has TRBV2 and TRBJ2-5; 9 positions match TRBD1. The CDR3 sequence is 13 residues long. Germline assignment: CDR1 SNHLY and CDR2 FYNNEI. The CDR3 DNA is TGTGCCGGCAGGACAGGGGTCCAAGAGACCCAGTACTTC. It is translated as CAGRTGVQETQYF.

As for this clonotype: At one of its ends the junction is not consistent with the germline gene, which may arise from a read error. V usage is TRBV5-6 and J usage is TRBJ2-4; D may be TRBD1 (6 bases). This CDR3 comprises 15 residues. The germline V gene has CDR1 SGHDT and CDR2 YYEEEE. This chain's CDR3 is CAGSSRQESKNIQYF. In DNA, the CDR3 is TGTGCCGGCAGCTCTCGACAGGAGAGCAAAAACATTCAGTACTTC.

This clonotype turned up a few times. The chain joins TRBV14 to TRBJ2-6; tentatively, D is TRBD1 (5 bases). The length of the CDR3 is 13 residues. Looked up from germline, CDR1 is SGHDN and CDR2 is FVKESK. V lost 7 bases and J 9 bases, leaving 13 bases between the germline ends. The CDR3 region is CASKLGQINVLTF. The CDR3, as DNA: TGTGCCAGCAAATTGGGGCAGATCAACGTCCTGACTTTC.

This clonotype was detected many times. The gene calls are TRBV29-1 and TRBJ2-2; 7 nucleotides align to TRBD2. The CDR3 consists of 14 residues. CDR1 SQVTM and CDR2 ANQGSEA come from the germline V gene. The trim removed 3 bases at V and 6 bases at J, leaving 7 bases unmatched. The CDR3 reads CSVEAGRRAGELFF. The CDR3 nucleotides are TGCAGCGTTGAGGCCGGGAGGAGGGCCGGGGAGCTGTTTTTT.

To note about this clonotype: A read error may explain this, as a much larger clone is one base away. The chain couples TRBV7-6 to TRBJ2-3; the match to TRBD2 covers 9 bases. The CDR3 has 17 amino acids. Germline V gene data show CDR1 as SGHVS and CDR2 as FNYEAQ. Trimming at V came to 5 bases and at J to 2 bases, leaving 11 bases not matched to a gene. In DNA form, the CDR3 reads TGTGCCAGCAGCCCCGGCTCTAGCGGGGAAAACACAGATACGCAGTATTTT. This gives the protein CASSPGSSGENTDTQYF.

V gene TRBV29-1 combines with J gene TRBJ1-2; 7 bases map to TRBD1. This CDR3 is 11 amino acids long. Per the germline V gene, CDR1 is SQVTM and CDR2 is ANQGSEA. The CDR3 region is CTVEGAGGYTF. The CDR3 region has the DNA TGCACCGTGGAGGGGGCCGGTGGCTACACCTTC.

This clonotype appeared many times. V is TRBV30 and J is TRBJ2-2; D uncertain. CDR1 is GTSNPN, CDR2 SVGIG, per germline (reference sequence). V lost 2 bases and J lost 5, with 6 bases in between. The CDR3 sequence is 12 residues long. The CDR3 spells CAWSRGTGELFF. As DNA, the CDR3 is TGTGCCTGGAGTCGTGGGACCGGGGAGCTGTTTTTT. The whole variable domain, filled in from reference TRBV30 and TRBJ2-2, reads SQTIHQWPATLVQPVGSPLSLECTVEGTSNPNLYWYRQAAGRGLQLLFYSVGIGQISSEVPQNLSASRPQDRQFILSSKKLLLSDSGFYLCAWSRGTGELFFGEGSRLTVL.

This chain links TRBV19 with TRBJ2-7; D gene uncertain. The CDR3 has 15 amino acids. Germline lookup yields CDR1 LNHDA and CDR2 SQIVND (reference sequence). The V end lost 3 bases, the J end lost 1 base, and 13 bases lay between the germline ends. CDR3 amino acids: CASSMVGTRSYEQYF. Here the CDR3 DNA reads TGTGCCAGTAGTATGGTGGGCACAAGGTCCTACGAGCAGTACTTC. The full variable domain, with the rest looked up from reference TRBV19 and TRBJ2-7, is DGGITQSPKYLFRKEGQNVTLSCEQNLNHDAMYWYRQDPGQGLRLIYYSQIVNDFQKGDIAEGYSVSREKKESFPLTVTSAQKNPTAFYLCASSMVGTRSYEQYFGPGTRLTVT.

This clonotype was detected many times. J is TRBJ2-7 and V is TRBV7-9, with D possibly TRBD1 on 5 matching bases. This CDR3 has 15 residues. CDR1 SEHNR and CDR2 FQNEAQ come from the germline V gene (reference sequence). Between the trimmed V and J ends, which lost 0 bases and 5 bases, there was a span of 14 bases. The CDR3 here is CASSLASGRADEQYF. For the CDR3, the DNA is TGTGCCAGCAGCTTAGCATCGGGCAGGGCAGACGAGCAGTACTTC.

This clonotype was observed at least ten times. This chain uses TRBV12-3 or TRBV12-4 with TRBJ2-7, with D possibly matching TRBD1 (6 bases). V was pared by 10 bases and J by 5 bases, with 12 bases between. This CDR3 has 11 amino acids. The CDR3, as DNA: TGTGCCATAAAAAAGGGGGACGAGCAGTACTTC. It is translated as CAIKKGDEQYF.

This clonotype showed up many times. DNA of the CDR3: TGCAGCGTTGGCATGACCGGGGGCTGGCAGTACTTC. Protein product: CSVGMTGGWQYF. The chain employs TRBV29-1 and TRBJ2-7; TRBD1 or TRBD2 may be the D gene (6 bases each). In germline, CDR1 is SQVTM, CDR2 ANQGSEA. Trimming left V 4 bases short and J 9 bases short, with 16 bases between. The length of the CDR3 is 12 residues.

On this clonotype: A clone one base away is much larger, so this may be a read error. The chain combines TRBV7-9 with TRBJ2-2; a weak D match, TRBD2 (5 bases). CDR1 is SEHNR and CDR2 is FQNEAQ in the germline V gene (reference sequence). The CDR3 sequence is 14 residues long. This CDR3 is CASSLVGYTGEMFF. CDR3 nucleotide sequence: TGTGCCAGCAGCTTAGTTGGCTACACCGGGGAGATGTTTTTT.

This clonotype was seen repeatedly, ten times or more. V usage is TRBV29-1 and J usage is TRBJ2-5, with D unresolved. Germline CDR1 and CDR2: SQVTM and ANQGSEA. The CDR3 has 11 amino acids. V dropped 4 bases and J dropped 4 bases, with 7 bases sitting between them. CDR3 coding DNA: TGCAGCGTTGTGGTCGGAGAGACCCAGTACTTC. The encoded protein is CSVVVGETQYF.

In DNA, the CDR3 is TGTGCCAGTAGTTATCCTAGCCCGAATGAGCAGTTCTTC. This codes for CASSYPSPNEQFF. V gene TRBV19 combines with J gene TRBJ2-1; perhaps TRBD2 as D (5 bases). The V end lost 5 bases, the J end lost 7 bases, and 12 bases lay between the germline ends. The germline V gene has CDR1 LNHDA and CDR2 SQIVND (reference sequence). CDR3 length: 13 amino acids.

The chain has TRBV14 and TRBJ2-7, with D perhaps TRBD1 (5 bases). The CDR3 contains 14 residues. The V end was cut by 3 bases, the J end by 4 bases, with 13 bases between. CDR1 is SGHDN, CDR2 FVKESK, per germline. The chain's CDR3 is CASSQSGRAYEQYF. As DNA, the CDR3 is TGTGCCAGCAGCCAGTCTGGCAGGGCGTACGAGCAGTACTTC.

On this clonotype: Its ends do not fully match the called genes, so a read error is possible. CDR3: CASSPRGSGGPASTDAQYF. The DNA of the CDR3 is TGTGCCAGCAGCCCTCGGGGTAGCGGGGGACCGGCTAGCACAGATGCGCAGTATTTT. This chain connects TRBV7-2 to TRBJ2-3; the match to TRBD2 covers 9 bases. CDR1 is SGHTA and CDR2 is FQGNSA in the germline V gene. The CDR3 totals 19 residues. The variable domain in full, with the rest retrieved from reference TRBV7-2 and TRBJ2-3, is GAGVSQSPSNKVTEKGKDVELRCDPISGHTALYWYRQSLGQGLEFLIYFQGNSAPDKSGLPSDRFSAERTGGSVSTLTIQRTQQEDSAVYLCASSPRGSGGPASTDAQYFGPGTRLTVL.

This clonotype was counted many times. In DNA form, the CDR3 reads TGTGCCAGCAGTTACGAGGCCAACTCCTACGAGCAGTACTTC. It is translated as CASSYEANSYEQYF. The genes are TRBV6-5 and TRBJ2-7; no reliable D call. The CDR3 sequence is 14 residues long. The germline V gene encodes CDR1 MNHEY and CDR2 SVGAGI. V lost 2 bases to trimming and J lost 0 bases, with 8 bases between them.

This clonotype has a handful of counts. The chain links TRBV29-1 to TRBJ2-3; D may be TRBD1 (5 bases). This CDR3 region has 14 residues. V was clipped by 3 bases and J by 4 bases, with 14 bases between them. CDR1 is SQVTM, CDR2 ANQGSEA, per germline. The CDR3 nucleotides read TGCAGCGTTGAGGCAGGGTTCATAGCAGATACGCAGTATTTT. Protein: CSVEAGFIADTQYF.

V gene TRBV27 combines with J gene TRBJ1-3; TRBD1 matches at 10 bases. The CDR3 contains 16 residues. V lost 5 bases and J lost 2; bases outside the gene matches: 6. Germline loops: CDR1 MNHEY, CDR2 SMNVEV (reference sequence). The CDR3 loop is CASSITGTGAGNTIYF. CDR3 DNA: TGTGCCAGCAGTATAACCGGGACAGGGGCTGGAAACACCATATATTTT.